The rows below give T cell receptor beta chains drawn from one sample of a study of CD8 T cells in ankylosing spondylitis. TCRdb reanalysed the 5' RACE reads using MiXCR and keeps one entry per CDR3 protein. The table has hundreds of thousands of distinct CDR3 sequences, 12% seen once. Input material: blood, either unsorted or a sorted T cell fraction (not recorded which). The receptor source for this set is a male donor with ankylosing spondylitis. Each CDR3 is given with its conserved first and last residue. D genes are given only for firm matches. Clone size is not always given. Where it is, it says once, few, many or a class for expanded clones.

few TRBJ1-2 TRBV7-2 TRBD1 CASGGDRRLNYGYTF TGTGCCAGCGGTGGGGACAGACGTCTTAACTATGGCTACACCTTC
NA TRBJ2-5 TRBV12-3/TRBV12-4 TRBD1 CASRTGTGGEETQYF TGTGCCAGCAGAACCGGGACAGGGGGCGAGGAGACCCAGTACTTC
few TRBJ1-1 TRBV27 NA CASSLYFGTEAFF TGTGCCAGCAGTTTATACTTTGGCACTGAAGCTTTCTTT
NA TRBJ1-5 TRBV9 NA CASSGGAGRDQPQHF TGTGCCAGCAGCGGAGGGGCTGGCAGGGACCAGCCCCAGCATTTT
NA TRBJ1-2 TRBV11-2 NA CASSLVMWQGRANYGYTF TGTGCCAGCAGCTTAGTCATGTGGCAGGGTCGAGCTAACTATGGCTACACCTTC
NA TRBJ1-4 TRBV6-5 NA CASSSITTGEKLFF TGTGCCAGCAGTTCGATCACTACGGGGGAAAAACTGTTTTTT
NA TRBJ2-2 TRBV10-1 NA CAEPAELFF TGCGCCGAACCTGCGGAGCTGTTTTTT
few TRBJ2-7 TRBV27 TRBD1 CASSPLFETGGYVYEQYF TGTGCCAGCAGTCCGCTGTTTGAGACAGGGGGGTATGTCTACGAGCAGTACTTC
few TRBJ1-5 TRBV19 NA CASRGEGKPQHF TGTGCCAGTAGGGGGGAGGGCAAGCCCCAGCATTTT
NA TRBJ2-5 TRBV14 TRBD2 CASSQVTGRGGETQYF TGTGCCAGCAGCCAAGTAACGGGGAGGGGCGGAGAGACCCAGTACTTC